The 14 T cell receptor beta chains below were found in one sample sequenced in a study of early T cells in non-severe SARS-CoV-2 infection. One entry per CDR3 protein, called by TCRdb with MiXCR from the 5' RACE reads. The sample records approximately 80,000 distinct CDR3 sequences, around 11% being singletons. This sample comprised whole blood, obtained at baseline. Receptors originate from an adult who was a healthcare worker with PCR-confirmed SARS-CoV-2 infection or an uninfected control (not recorded which).

This clonotype occurred a few times. The rearrangement uses TRBV28 and TRBJ1-6, with D hard to call. V dropped 5 bases and J dropped 5 bases, with 7 bases sitting between them. The CDR3 contains 13 residues. Germline V gene sequence: CDR1 MDHEN, CDR2 SYDVKM. The CDR3 spells CASSRVDNSPLHF. Here the CDR3 DNA reads TGTGCCAGCAGTCGGGTTGATAATTCACCCCTCCACTTT.

In this sample, this clonotype turned up a few times. The CDR3 region has the DNA TGTGCCAGCAGCCCTATGATCCTCCGGGACAGGGACTACGAGCAGTACTTC. As protein: CASSPMILRDRDYEQYF. The chain recombines TRBV7-8 with TRBJ2-7; 9 bases align to TRBD1. The ends lost 5 bases at V and 3 bases at J; junction bases unmatched: 14. The germline V gene has CDR1 SGHVS and CDR2 FQNEAQ. The CDR3 spans 17 residues.

V gene TRBV20-1 combines with J gene TRBJ1-2; 7 positions match TRBD1. Germline V gene sequence: CDR1 DFQATT, CDR2 SNEGSKA (reference sequence). V was pared by 4 bases and J by 3 bases, with 8 bases of the junction left unmatched. The CDR3 has 14 residues. CDR3 nucleotide sequence: TGCAGTGCTACAACAGGGGCGCAGGACTATGGCTACACCTTC. Translating gives CSATTGAQDYGYTF.

In this sample, this clonotype turned up a few times. V gene TRBV4-2 combines with J gene TRBJ1-1; D gene ambiguous. CDR1 is LGHNA, CDR2 YNFKEQ, per germline. This CDR3 spans 14 amino acids. Trimming cost V 3 bases and J 2 bases, with 10 bases left between them. The CDR3 sequence: CASSHGVINTEAFF. The CDR3 region has the DNA TGTGCCAGCAGCCACGGGGTTATAAACACTGAAGCTTTCTTT.

The chain has TRBV4-3 and TRBJ2-2, with D hard to call. V shed 1 base and J shed 1 base, with 7 bases lying between them. The CDR3 extends over 15 amino acids. The germline V gene has CDR1 LGHNA and CDR2 YSLEER. The chain's CDR3 is CASSQGEWNTGELFF. CDR3 DNA: TGCGCCAGCAGCCAAGGGGAATGGAACACCGGGGAGCTGTTTTTT.

This clonotype was observed at least ten times. The chain combines TRBV29-1 with TRBJ1-3; D unclear. Trimming removed 2 bases from V and 1 base from J, with 6 bases in between. Germline assignment: CDR1 SQVTM and CDR2 ANQGSEA. The CDR3 runs 13 residues. In DNA, the CDR3 is TGCAGCGTTGAAAGAGGATCTGGAAACACCATATATTTT. Protein: CSVERGSGNTIYF.

The chain carries TRBV6-1 and TRBJ1-2; D is ambiguous. The CDR3 contains 13 residues. V was clipped by 0 bases and J by 4 bases, with 6 bases between them. Germline V gene data show CDR1 as MNHNS and CDR2 as SASEGT. The CDR3 bases are TGTGCCAGCAGTGAAGCGCCAGGCTATGGCTACACCTTC. Translation: CASSEAPGYGYTF.

The CDR3 DNA is TGTGCCAGTAGTGGACAGGTGAACACTGAAGCTTTCTTT. This codes for CASSGQVNTEAFF. The rearrangement links TRBV19 to TRBJ1-1; 7 bases are a match to TRBD1. The V and J ends lost 5 bases and 0 bases, in that order; junction bases with no gene match: 0. The CDR3 is 13 amino acids. Per germline, CDR1 LNHDA and CDR2 SQIVND (reference sequence).

This clonotype was detected a few times. The rearrangement links TRBV29-1 to TRBJ2-1; 12 bases agree with TRBD2. The germline V gene encodes CDR1 SQVTM and CDR2 ANQGSEA. The CDR3 is made up of 14 amino acids. Unmatched junction bases numbered 6, after V lost 4 bases and J lost 8 bases. CDR3 in DNA: TGCAGCGTTGCCCCTAGCGGGGGGGCCTATGAGCAGTTCTTC. Translating it yields CSVAPSGGAYEQFF.

This clonotype was counted a few times. The chain couples TRBV28 to TRBJ1-2; D unresolved. V lost 6 bases and J 6 bases, leaving 20 bases between the germline ends. Germline CDR1 MDHEN, CDR2 SYDVKM. The CDR3 length is 15 residues. CDR3 DNA sequence: TGTGCCAGCAGGGGATATGTGTTGGGTAAGGATGGCTACACCTTC. Its translation is CASRGYVLGKDGYTF.

This clonotype was seen many times. The rearrangement links TRBV5-1 to TRBJ2-1; either TRBD1 or TRBD2 may fit D (5 bases each). The V gene's germline CDR1 is SGHRS and CDR2 YFSETQ. The CDR3 has 16 residues. Trimming took 3 bases from V and 1 from J, leaving 14 bases between them. CDR3 protein: CASSSTGLLSYNEQFF. The CDR3 coding sequence is TGCGCCAGCAGCTCGACGGGGCTCCTTTCCTACAATGAGCAGTTCTTC.

This clonotype has just a few counts. CDR3 nucleotides: TGCAGTGCTCTAGCGGGGGGGCGTTACAATGAGCAGTTCTTC. This encodes CSALAGGRYNEQFF. J is TRBJ2-1 and V is TRBV20-1; TRBD2 matches at 12 bases. The CDR3 extends over 14 amino acids. J gave up 4 bases and V 5 bases, and 3 bases lay outside the gene matches. CDR1 and CDR2 (germline): DFQATT, SNEGSKA (reference sequence).

There are many counts of this clonotype. This chain links TRBV3-1 with TRBJ1-6; TRBD1 aligns across 7 bases. There are 15 residues in the CDR3. V trimming: 5 bases; J trimming: 6 bases; junction bases outside the gene matches: 7. Germline assignment: CDR1 LGHDT and CDR2 YNNKEL (reference sequence). The CDR3 nucleotides are TGTGCCAGCAGCACCCGGGACAGCCGTAATTCACCCCTCCACTTT. Translation gives CASSTRDSRNSPLHF. Based on the CDR3 plus reference TRBV3-1 and TRBJ1-6, the full variable domain is DTAVSQTPKYLVTQMGNDKSIKCEQNLGHDTMYWYKQDSKKFLKIMFSYNNKELIINETVPNRFSPKSPDKAHLNLHINSLELGDSAVYFCASSTRDSRNSPLHFGNGTRLTVT.

The chain carries TRBV29-1 and TRBJ2-5; 12 positions agree with TRBD2. The J segment lost 4 bases and the V segment lost 7 bases, leaving 7 bases of the junction unmatched. Germline-derived CDR1 and CDR2 are SQVTM and ANQGSEA. The CDR3 runs 14 residues. CDR3 amino acids: CSAPSGGVPETQYF. As DNA, the CDR3 is TGCAGCGCTCCTAGCGGGGGGGTTCCAGAGACCCAGTACTTC.